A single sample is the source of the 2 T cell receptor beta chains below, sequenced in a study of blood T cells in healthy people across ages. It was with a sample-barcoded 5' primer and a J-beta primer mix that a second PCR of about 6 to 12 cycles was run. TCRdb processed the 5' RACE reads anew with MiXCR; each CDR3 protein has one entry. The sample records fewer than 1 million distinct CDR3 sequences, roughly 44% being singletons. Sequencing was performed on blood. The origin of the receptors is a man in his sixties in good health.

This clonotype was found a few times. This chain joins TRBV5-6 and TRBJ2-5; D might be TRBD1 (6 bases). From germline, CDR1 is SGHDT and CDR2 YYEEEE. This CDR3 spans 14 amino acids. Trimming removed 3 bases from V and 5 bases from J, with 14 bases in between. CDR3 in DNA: TGTGCCAGCAGCTCTCGCGAGGGGGTTGAGACCCAGTACTTC. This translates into CASSSREGVETQYF. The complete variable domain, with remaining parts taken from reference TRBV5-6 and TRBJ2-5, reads DAGVTQSPTHLIKTRGQQVTLRCSPKSGHDTVSWYQQALGQGPQFIFQYYEEEERQRGNFPDRFSGHQFPNYSSELNVNALLLGDSALYLCASSSREGVETQYFGPGTRLLVL.

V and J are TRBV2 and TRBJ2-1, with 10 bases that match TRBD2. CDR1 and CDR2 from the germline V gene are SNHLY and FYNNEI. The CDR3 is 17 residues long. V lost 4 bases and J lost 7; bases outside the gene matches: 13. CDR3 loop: CASSGPPLSGGLNEQFF. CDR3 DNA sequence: TGTGCCAGCAGTGGGCCCCCCCTTAGCGGGGGGTTAAATGAGCAGTTCTTC.